What follows is one T cell receptor (beta chain) and its context. The data were taken from a study of blood T cell repertoires in COVID-19. Study-level information: From the United States, Italy and Spain came samples of acute and convalescent COVID-19. T cells, B-cell-depleted T cells, or PBMCs supplied cDNA or gDNA.

As handled by the study authors: Reference gene primer amplification gave estimated nucleated cell counts. Method: immunoSEQ multiplex PCR; TCRdb's copy keeps in-frame clones and lacks some. D and trimming were read from the DNA, whereas the V and J calls and clone size are those reported in that table. The sample lists 200,000 to 250,000 clones, around 83% occurring once. Trimming removed 4 bases at V and 5 bases at J, with 18 bases between. Germline lookup yields CDR1 SGHKS and CDR2 YYEKEE (reference sequence). The CDR3 sequence is 15 residues long. Sequenced sample: peripheral blood. The chain carries TRBV5-5 and TRBJ1-1; D remains unclear. This TCR came from a man aged 50-59 years with active or convalescent COVID-19. The CDR3 DNA is TGTGCCAGCAGCCTGGGTAGAGTGGTGATTACTGAAGCTTTCTTT. As protein: CASSLGRVVITEAFF.